This TCR beta chain was identified during a study of post-analysis software for immune sequencing data. Study-wide context: Relapsing-remitting, secondary progressive and progressive-relapsing forms of multiple sclerosis all featured among disease courses.

This CDR3 is built from 15 residues. Trimming took 1 base from V and 0 from J, leaving 11 bases between them. The germline CDR1 and CDR2 sequences are SGHRS and YFSETQ. General observations from the study: There were roughly 5 TRBV segments more frequent in patients than controls, and TRBV5-6, TRBV5-1 and TRBV20-1 were among them. Samples prepared in the same batch strongly co-clustered by F measure. In multiple sclerosis, normalized Chao1 diversity was significantly below that of controls.

Comments on this clonotype: As yet, its antigen is unknown.

Included in the TCR beta cDNA libraries were unique molecular identifiers. When roughly 0.9 to 10 million T cells were used, they gave around 500,000 cDNA molecules. TCRdb re-analysed the PCR reads in MiXCR, keeping a single row per CDR3 protein. This table holds about 560,000 distinct CDR3 sequences, roughly 45% found once. The V and J genes are TRBV5-1 and TRBJ2-7; a possible D gene is TRBD1 (6 bases). The sequence derives from a girl aged 5 to 17 with multiple sclerosis. The sequenced sample was blood. CDR3 nucleotides: TGCGCCAGCAGCTTGAGACAGGAGAGCTCCTACGAGCAGTACTTC. The encoded protein is CASSLRQESSYEQYF.